Listed here are 16 T cell receptor beta chains from one sample, sequenced in a study of response to subunit inactivated influenza vaccine. From the RT-PCR reads, TCRdb called clonotypes with MiXCR, one entry per CDR3 protein. The sample has hundreds of thousands of distinct CDR3 sequences, 16% seen once. The sequencing used CD4+ T cells sorted from PBMCs, collected about 23 months after vaccination. These TCRs come from a man between 50 and 75 years old who received an inactivated influenza vaccine.

This clonotype was seen more than once but under ten times. The chain joins TRBV4-3 to TRBJ2-1; D is unresolved. Germline CDR1 LGHNA, CDR2 YSLEER. The CDR3 loop spans 13 amino acids. Trimming left V 0 bases short and J 11 bases short, with 11 bases between. The CDR3 loop reads CASSQEVETQQFF. The CDR3 DNA reads as TGCGCCAGCAGCCAAGAAGTAGAAACTCAGCAGTTCTTC.

This chain links TRBV25-1 with TRBJ1-5; no definite D call. The V end was cut by 6 bases, the J end by 2 bases, with 17 bases between. This CDR3 has 16 amino acids. Germline V lookup: CDR1 MGHDK, CDR2 SYGVNS. DNA for the CDR3: TGTGCCAGCAGGATAGGGCTCCGCGGGGGCAATCAGCCCCAGCATTTT. Translation gives CASRIGLRGGNQPQHF.

This clonotype was seen once. The chain links TRBV4-1 to TRBJ2-7; 7 bases align to TRBD1. Germline V gene lookup returns CDR1 MGHRA and CDR2 YSYEKL. J gave up 4 bases and V 3 bases, and 12 bases lay outside the gene matches. The length of the CDR3 is 16 residues. For the CDR3, the DNA is TGCGCCAGCAGCCAGGCAATCCGGGACAGCAAGTACGAGCAGTACTTC. Translated, it gives CASSQAIRDSKYEQYF.

This clonotype was counted only a few times. This sequence joins TRBV3-1 and TRBJ2-3; D call uncertain. This CDR3 has 15 residues. Trimming removed 0 bases from V and 2 bases from J, with 9 bases in between. Germline V lookup: CDR1 LGHDT, CDR2 YNNKEL (reference sequence). The DNA for the CDR3 is TGTGCCAGCAGCCAAGAATTCCCGACCACAGATACGCAGTATTTT. Encoded protein: CASSQEFPTTDTQYF.

This chain links TRBV5-1 with TRBJ2-5; tentative D call: TRBD2 (6 bases). This CDR3 comprises 16 residues. V gave up 7 bases and J gave up 2 bases, with 21 bases separating them. Germline V CDR1 and CDR2: SGHRS, YFSETQ. CDR3 sequence reads: CASSRGASVGQETQYF. CDR3 DNA: TGCGCCAGCTCCCGAGGGGCTAGCGTCGGACAAGAGACCCAGTACTTC.

In DNA form, the CDR3 reads TGTGCCAGCAGTAGAGCCGGGACACAAGAGACCCAGTACTTC. It codes for CASSRAGTQETQYF. The rearrangement links TRBV6-1 to TRBJ2-5, with D maybe TRBD1 (6 bases). The germline gives CDR1 MNHNS, CDR2 SASEGT. V was shortened by 5 bases and J by 2 bases, with 12 bases between the two germline ends. The length of the CDR3 is 14 residues.

The sample holds many counts of this clonotype. The chain has TRBV24-1 and TRBJ2-2, with D perhaps assigned TRBD1 or TRBD2 (5 bases each). The germline V gene encodes CDR1 KGHDR and CDR2 SFDVKD. V was clipped by 4 bases and J by 0 bases, with 8 bases between them. This CDR3 comprises 15 residues. The CDR3 coding sequence is TGTGCCACCAGTGAGGGGACGGCGAACACCGGGGAGCTGTTTTTT. It yields the protein CATSEGTANTGELFF.

This clonotype has a handful of counts. The genes are TRBV20-1 and TRBJ2-1; D possibly corresponds to TRBD1 (6 bases). V dropped 3 bases and J dropped 5 bases, with 14 bases sitting between them. This CDR3 has 14 residues. CDR1 is DFQATT and CDR2 is SNEGSKA in the germline V gene (reference sequence). DNA for the CDR3: TGCAGTGCTAGGCCACACGGGACAAACAATGAGCAGTTCTTC. Its protein is CSARPHGTNNEQFF.

CDR3 DNA sequence: TGTGCCACTTCATTTGCGGGGGGGTACAATGAGCAGTTCTTC. This gives the protein CATSFAGGYNEQFF. The V and J genes are TRBV10-3 and TRBJ2-1; 9 bases align to TRBD2. Germline lookup yields CDR1 ENHRY and CDR2 SYGVKD. This CDR3 is built from 14 residues. V shed 10 bases, J shed 4 bases, and the junction held 8 bases outside the gene matches.

The rearrangement uses TRBV14 and TRBJ2-1, with D possibly matching TRBD2 (5 bases). The V gene lost 4 bases and the J gene lost 8 bases, with 27 bases spanning the gap. The CDR3 consists of 18 residues. CDR1 and CDR2 from the germline V gene are SGHDN and FVKESK. DNA for the CDR3: TGTGCCAGCAGCCCTAGCCTGGGAACATCACCCAGGACGCATGAGCAGTTCTTC. As protein: CASSPSLGTSPRTHEQFF.

This clonotype appeared many times. The chain has TRBV7-6 and TRBJ2-5, with D perhaps TRBD1 (5 bases). The CDR3 has 14 residues. Germline CDR1 and CDR2: SGHVS and FNYEAQ. V lost 1 base and J lost 7, with 13 bases in between. CDR3 nucleotide sequence: TGTGCCAGCAGCTTAGGGGGCGTTCAGGGGACCCAGTACTTC. This gives the protein CASSLGGVQGTQYF.

J is TRBJ1-2 and V is TRBV12-3 or TRBV12-4, with D perhaps TRBD1 (6 bases). This CDR3 has 13 amino acids. The V end was cut by 2 bases, the J end by 7 bases, with 11 bases between. In nucleotides, the CDR3 is TGTGCCAGCAGTTTACTGGGGGCAGGTGGCTACACCTTC. The encoded protein is CASSLLGAGGYTF.

The chain joins TRBV10-3 to TRBJ2-7; 11 nucleotides match TRBD2. The junction had 20 bases not matched to a gene; V was cut back by 10 bases and J by 6 bases. CDR1 and CDR2 (germline): ENHRY, SYGVKD. This CDR3 region has 17 residues. CDR3 residues: CATAHGASGRSTSEQYF. The CDR3, as DNA: TGTGCCACGGCACATGGGGCTAGCGGGAGGTCAACCTCCGAGCAGTACTTC.

This clonotype has a count of ten or more. J is TRBJ1-5 and V is TRBV2; no reliable D call. The germline CDR1 and CDR2 sequences are SNHLY and FYNNEI. The CDR3 covers 14 residues. Trimming took off 4 bases at V and 4 bases at J, with 11 bases between the two ends. The CDR3 DNA reads as TGTGCCAGCAGTGTGGAGGAGCGTAATCAGCCCCAGCATTTT. Amino acids: CASSVEERNQPQHF. The full variable domain, in which reference TRBV2 and TRBJ1-5 provide the parts outside the CDR3, is EPEVTQTPSHQVTQMGQEVILRCVPISNHLYFYWYRQILGQKVEFLVSFYNNEISEKSEIFDDQFSVERPDGSNFTLKIRSTKLEDSAMYFCASSVEERNQPQHFGDGTRLSIL.

For the CDR3, the DNA is TGTGCCAGCAGCTTGGGGTTTAACACCGGGGAGCTGTTTTTT. Its translation is CASSLGFNTGELFF. The chain has TRBV7-2 and TRBJ2-2; D remains unclear. The CDR3 is 14 residues long. Trimming took off 3 bases at V and 2 bases at J, with 7 bases between the two ends. The germline V gene encodes CDR1 SGHTA and CDR2 FQGNSA.

The V and J genes are TRBV2 and TRBJ2-7, with 12 nucleotides matching TRBD1. The V gene's germline CDR1 is SNHLY and CDR2 FYNNEI. The CDR3 length is 16 residues. V trimming: 4 bases; J trimming: 3 bases; junction bases outside the gene matches: 7. CDR3 sequence: CASSADRDRGLYEQYF. In DNA form, the CDR3 reads TGTGCCAGCAGTGCAGACCGGGACAGGGGGCTCTACGAGCAGTACTTC.